This record covers a single TCR beta chain. These data belong to a study of blood T cell repertoires in COVID-19. About the study: The United States, Italy and Spain provided the acute and convalescent COVID-19 samples. In each case, the material was cDNA or gDNA derived from T cells, B-cell-depleted T cells, or PBMCs.

Authors' methods: Reference gene primers were amplified, and this amplification served to estimate nucleated cell counts. Sequencing used immunoSEQ multiplex PCR; TCRdb keeps in-frame clones, though not all of them. V, J and clone size derive from that table, while D and trimming were established from the DNA sequence. The sample has under 500,000 clones; approximately 90% are singletons. The sequence was obtained from a woman under 40 with acute or convalescent COVID-19. The specimen was peripheral blood.

The CDR3 protein is CASSFTQGAYEQYF. CDR3 in DNA: TGTGCCAGCAGCTTCACCCAGGGGGCCTACGAGCAGTACTTC. The chain combines TRBV5-6 with TRBJ2-7, with 7 positions matching TRBD1. Germline CDR1 SGHDT, CDR2 YYEEEE. V lost 2 bases, J lost 2 bases, and 4 bases stayed unmatched. The CDR3 is 14 amino acids.